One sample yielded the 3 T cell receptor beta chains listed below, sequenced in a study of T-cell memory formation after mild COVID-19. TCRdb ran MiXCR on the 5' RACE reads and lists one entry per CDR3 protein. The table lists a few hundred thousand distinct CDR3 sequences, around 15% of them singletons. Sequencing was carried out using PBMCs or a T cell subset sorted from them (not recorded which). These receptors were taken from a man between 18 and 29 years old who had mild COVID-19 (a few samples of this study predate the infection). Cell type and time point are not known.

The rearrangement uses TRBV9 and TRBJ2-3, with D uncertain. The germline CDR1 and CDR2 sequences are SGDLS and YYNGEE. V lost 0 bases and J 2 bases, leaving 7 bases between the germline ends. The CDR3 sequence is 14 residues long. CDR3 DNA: TGTGCCAGCAGCGTAGTACGGACCACAGATACGCAGTATTTT. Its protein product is CASSVVRTTDTQYF.

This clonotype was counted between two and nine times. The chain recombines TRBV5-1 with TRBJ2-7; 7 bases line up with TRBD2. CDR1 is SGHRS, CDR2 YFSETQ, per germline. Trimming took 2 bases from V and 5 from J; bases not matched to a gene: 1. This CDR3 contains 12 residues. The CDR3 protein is CASSFAGDEQYF. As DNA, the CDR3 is TGCGCCAGCAGCTTTGCGGGGGACGAGCAGTACTTC.

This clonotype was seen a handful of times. The CDR3 loop reads CASSKPGQSYNEQFF. The CDR3, as DNA: TGTGCCAGCAGTAAACCGGGACAGAGCTACAATGAGCAGTTCTTC. The J gene is TRBJ2-1, the V gene TRBV6-2 or TRBV6-3; TRBD1 agrees at 7 bases. CDR1 and CDR2 from the germline V gene are MNHEY and SVGEGT. This CDR3 comprises 15 residues. With 5 bases clipped from V and 3 bases from J, the junction kept 7 bases outside the gene matches.